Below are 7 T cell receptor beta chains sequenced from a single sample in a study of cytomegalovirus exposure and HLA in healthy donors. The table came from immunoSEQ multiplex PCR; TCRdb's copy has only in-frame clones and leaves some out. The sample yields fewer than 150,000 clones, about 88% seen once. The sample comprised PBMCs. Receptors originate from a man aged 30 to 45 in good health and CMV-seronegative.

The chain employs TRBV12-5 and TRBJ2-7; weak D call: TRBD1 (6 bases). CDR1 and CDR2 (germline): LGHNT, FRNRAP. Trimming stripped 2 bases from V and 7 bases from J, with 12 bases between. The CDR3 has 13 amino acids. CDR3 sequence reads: CASGLMGALEQYF. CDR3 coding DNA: TGTGCTAGTGGTTTGATGGGGGCCCTGGAGCAGTACTTC.

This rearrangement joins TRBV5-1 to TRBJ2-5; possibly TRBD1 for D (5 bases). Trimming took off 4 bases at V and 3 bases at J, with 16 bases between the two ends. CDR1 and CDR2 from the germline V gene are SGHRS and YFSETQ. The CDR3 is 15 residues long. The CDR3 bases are TGCGCCAGCAGCCCCGGCCCCCGCAGGGAAGAGACCCAGTACTTC. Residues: CASSPGPRREETQYF.

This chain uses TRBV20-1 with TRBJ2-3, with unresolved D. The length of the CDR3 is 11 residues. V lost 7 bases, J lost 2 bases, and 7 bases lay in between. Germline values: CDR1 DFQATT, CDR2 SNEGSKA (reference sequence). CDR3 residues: CSVRLTDTQYF. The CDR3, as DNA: TGCAGTGTGCGCCTCACAGATACGCAGTATTTT.

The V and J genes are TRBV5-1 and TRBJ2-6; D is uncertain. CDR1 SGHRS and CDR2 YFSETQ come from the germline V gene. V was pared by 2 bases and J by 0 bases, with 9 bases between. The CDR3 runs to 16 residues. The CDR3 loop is CASSFPESSGANVLTF. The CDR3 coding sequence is TGCGCCAGCAGCTTCCCAGAATCCTCTGGGGCCAACGTCCTGACTTTC.

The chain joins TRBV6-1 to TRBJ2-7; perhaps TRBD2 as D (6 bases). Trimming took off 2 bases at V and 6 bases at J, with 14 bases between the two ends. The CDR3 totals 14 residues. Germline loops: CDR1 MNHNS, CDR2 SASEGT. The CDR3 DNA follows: TGTGCCAGCAGTGAAATGGAGGGAATGGGCGAGCAGTACTTC. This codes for CASSEMEGMGEQYF.

The CDR3 DNA reads as TGCGCCAGCAGCTTGGGGGCGAACTCCTACAATGAGCAGTTCTTC. This sequence encodes CASSLGANSYNEQFF. This chain uses TRBV5-1 with TRBJ2-1, with D hard to call. This CDR3 is built from 15 residues. V lost 0 bases, J lost 0 bases, and 7 bases lay in between. Per germline, CDR1 SGHRS and CDR2 YFSETQ.

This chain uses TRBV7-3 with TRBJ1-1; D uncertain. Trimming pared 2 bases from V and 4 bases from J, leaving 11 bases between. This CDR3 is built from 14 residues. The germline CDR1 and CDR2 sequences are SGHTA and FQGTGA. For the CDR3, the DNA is TGTGCCAGCAGCTTAGGACTTTCTGGCACTGAAGCTTTCTTT. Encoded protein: CASSLGLSGTEAFF.